Many counts were recorded for the clone carrying this T cell receptor (beta chain). These data come from a study of chronic HIV infection and antiretroviral therapy. TCRdb processed the 5' RACE reads anew with MiXCR; each CDR3 protein has one entry. The sample consists of tens of thousands of distinct CDR3 sequences, roughly 7.6% of them appearing once. Sequenced input: peripheral blood. This sequence was found in an adult who had HIV and had not received antiretroviral therapy, or was an uninfected healthy control (not recorded which).

The CDR3 coding sequence is TGTGCCAGCAAAACCCCGAGGGAGTTTACGCAGTATTTT. This codes for CASKTPREFTQYF. The chain recombines TRBV27 with TRBJ2-3; the D gene is possibly TRBD2 (5 bases). V shed 7 bases and J shed 8 bases, with 16 bases lying between them. Germline CDR1 reads MNHEY; CDR2 reads SMNVEV (reference sequence). The CDR3 covers 13 residues.